A single sample is the source of the 21 T cell receptor beta chains below, sequenced in a study of cytomegalovirus exposure and HLA in healthy donors. Amplification used 60 Vbeta primers and 13 Jbeta primers. The repertoire was sequenced with immunoSEQ multiplex PCR; TCRdb's copy has only in-frame clones and lacks some. The repertoire holds under 200,000 clones, with 84% as singletons. Sample: PBMCs. Every receptor here comes from a man aged 25-45 years in good health and CMV-seronegative.

V gene TRBV15 combines with J gene TRBJ1-1; D is perhaps TRBD1 (6 bases). V lost 0 bases and J 1 base, leaving 9 bases between the germline ends. The length of the CDR3 is 15 residues. Germline V CDR1 and CDR2: LNHNV, YYDKDF (reference sequence). This CDR3 is CATSRDRDTNTEAFF. The CDR3 nucleotides are TGTGCCACCAGCAGAGACCGGGACACGAACACTGAAGCTTTCTTT. The complete variable domain, with remaining parts taken from reference TRBV15 and TRBJ1-1, reads DAMVIQNPRYQVTQFGKPVTLSCSQTLNHNVMYWYQQKSSQAPKLLFHYYDKDFNNEADTPDNFQSRRPNTSFCFLDIRSPGLGDTAMYLCATSRDRDTNTEAFFGQGTRLTVV.

The V gene is TRBV4-1, the J gene TRBJ1-2; 10 nucleotides match TRBD1. After removal of 5 bases from V and 3 bases from J, the junction contained 3 bases not matched to a gene. CDR3 length: 14 residues. CDR1 MGHRA and CDR2 YSYEKL come from the germline V gene. CDR3 coding DNA: TGCGCCAGCAGCGCCGGGACAGGGGACTATGGCTACACCTTC. Translated, it gives CASSAGTGDYGYTF.

This chain links TRBV2 with TRBJ2-5; possible D gene TRBD1, 5 bases. V was cut by 6 bases and J by 1 base, with 15 bases left in between. Germline assignment: CDR1 SNHLY and CDR2 FYNNEI. The CDR3 is made up of 15 amino acids. The CDR3 is CASRGVEDIQETQYF. DNA for the CDR3: TGTGCCAGCAGAGGCGTCGAGGACATCCAAGAGACCCAGTACTTC.

The chain uses TRBV11-3 and TRBJ2-1; D ambiguous. V was trimmed by 1 base and J by 8 bases, leaving 12 bases between them. CDR1 is SGHNT, CDR2 YENEEA, per germline. The CDR3 extends over 14 amino acids. CDR3 residues: CASSLGPPSDEQFF. In DNA, the CDR3 is TGTGCCAGCAGCTTAGGTCCCCCGAGCGATGAGCAGTTCTTC. Variable domain in full (rest from reference TRBV11-3 and TRBJ2-1): EAGVVQSPRYKIIEKKQPVAFWCNPISGHNTLYWYLQNLGQGPELLIRYENEEAVDDSQLPKDRFSAERLKGVDSTLKIQPAELGDSAVYLCASSLGPPSDEQFFGPGTRLTVL.

This clone was seen a handful of times. The junction departs from the called germline gene at one end, perhaps through a read error. The chain couples TRBV7-9 to TRBJ2-3, with 7 bases identical to TRBD2. This CDR3 contains 16 residues. The germline V gene has CDR1 SEHNR and CDR2 FQNEAQ (reference sequence). CDR3 in DNA: TGTTCCAGCAGCTTAGTGGCAGCGGGAAACACAGATACGCAGTATTTT. It yields the protein CSSSLVAAGNTDTQYF.

This clone was picked up a small number of times. The chain joins TRBV4-1 to TRBJ2-7; TRBD2 agrees at 9 bases. Germline CDR1 MGHRA, CDR2 YSYEKL. CDR3 length: 15 residues. The V segment lost 1 base and the J segment 3 bases; nucleotides outside the gene matches: 4. CDR3: CASSQVGTSYYEQYF. The CDR3 DNA sequence: TGCGCCAGCAGCCAAGTTGGGACTAGCTACTACGAGCAGTACTTC.

The chain joins TRBV5-8 to TRBJ2-1; possible D gene TRBD2, 5 bases. From germline, CDR1 is SGHTS and CDR2 YDEGEE. CDR3 length: 15 residues. Trimming removed 3 bases at V and 4 bases at J, with 14 bases between. This chain's CDR3 is CASSSPGSEYNEQFF. CDR3 nucleotide sequence: TGTGCCAGCAGCTCCCCGGGGTCTGAGTACAATGAGCAGTTCTTC.

The chain links TRBV4-1 to TRBJ2-1, with D possibly TRBD2 on 6 matching bases. The CDR3 has 15 amino acids. Germline V gene sequence: CDR1 MGHRA, CDR2 YSYEKL. V was cut by 3 bases and J by 7 bases, with 16 bases left in between. For the CDR3, the DNA is TGCGCCAGCAGCCATGTAGGGCGGGGTACTAATGAGCAGTTCTTC. As protein: CASSHVGRGTNEQFF.

J is TRBJ2-1 and V is TRBV5-1, with D tentatively TRBD2 (5 bases). CDR3 length: 18 amino acids. Deletions cut 4 bases from V and 0 bases from J, with 20 bases between. CDR1 and CDR2 (germline): SGHRS, YFSETQ. CDR3 DNA sequence: TGCGCCAGCAGCACGAGGGCCACGGGATTAGACTCCTACAATGAGCAGTTCTTC. This codes for CASSTRATGLDSYNEQFF.

The rearrangement joins TRBV6-1 to TRBJ1-2; D possibly corresponds to TRBD1 (6 bases). The CDR3 extends over 12 amino acids. The germline V gene has CDR1 MNHNS and CDR2 SASEGT. The V gene lost 7 bases and the J gene lost 5 bases, with 11 bases spanning the gap. CDR3 nucleotide sequence: TGTGCCAGCAACCGACAGGATTATGGCTACACCTTC. Amino acid sequence: CASNRQDYGYTF.

The chain uses TRBV5-3 and TRBJ2-5, with TRBD1 as a possible D gene (6 bases). TRBV5-3 is labeled an ORF, and its function is uncertain. The CDR3 runs to 14 residues. Trimming shortened V by 10 bases and J by 0 bases, and 16 bases separated the two germline ends. The CDR3 spells CAPQARDNQETQYF. CDR3 coding DNA: TGTGCCCCCCAAGCCCGGGACAACCAAGAGACCCAGTACTTC.

This clone appeared a few times. CDR3 residues: CASSLVLAGGETQYF. The CDR3 DNA follows: TGCGCCAGCAGCTTGGTACTAGCGGGAGGGGAGACCCAGTACTTC. The chain uses TRBV5-1 and TRBJ2-5; TRBD2 agrees at 13 bases. The ends lost 0 bases at V and 5 bases at J; junction bases unmatched: 1. CDR1 and CDR2 (germline): SGHRS, YFSETQ. The CDR3 runs 15 residues.

The V and J genes are TRBV6-4 and TRBJ2-2; D uncertain. Germline CDR1 and CDR2: MRHNA and SNTAGT. The V end was cut by 6 bases, the J end by 1 base, with 6 bases between. The CDR3 totals 13 residues. CDR3 protein: CASRPGNTGELFF. DNA for the CDR3: TGTGCCAGCAGGCCGGGGAACACCGGGGAGCTGTTTTTT.

As regards this clone: This specimen includes other DNA sequences encoding the same CDR3. The V and J genes are TRBV10-3 and TRBJ2-7, with 8 bases matching TRBD1. Germline V gene sequence: CDR1 ENHRY, CDR2 SYGVKD. The V gene end was trimmed by 4 bases and the J gene end by 2 bases; junction bases not matched to a gene: 4. The CDR3 has 14 residues. Here the CDR3 DNA reads TGTGCCATCAGTGTCACAGGGGGGCCCTACGAGCAGTACTTC. Amino acid sequence: CAISVTGGPYEQYF.

V gene TRBV4-3 combines with J gene TRBJ2-3; TRBD1 aligns across 8 bases. CDR3 size: 16 residues. Germline trimming cut 2 bases from V and 2 bases from J; bases unmatched to any gene: 6. CDR1 is LGHNA and CDR2 is YSLEER in the germline V gene. CDR3 DNA: TGCGCCAGCAGCCAACAGGGGGCCGGGGACACAGATACGCAGTATTTT. Translated: CASSQQGAGDTDTQYF.

V and J are TRBV27 and TRBJ2-3; D remains ambiguous. V lost 2 bases and J 6 bases, leaving 6 bases between the germline ends. The germline CDR1 and CDR2 sequences are MNHEY and SMNVEV (reference sequence). The CDR3 spans 12 residues. The DNA for the CDR3 is TGTGCCAGCAGTTTAACGAGGGATACGCAGTATTTT. It codes for CASSLTRDTQYF.

CDR3 residues: CASSETGTREFEQFF. The CDR3 region has the DNA TGTGCCAGCTCTGAAACCGGGACTAGGGAATTCGAGCAGTTCTTC. The rearrangement joins TRBV18 to TRBJ2-1; TRBD2 matches 8 bases. Germline V gives CDR1 KGHSH, CDR2 LQKENI. The CDR3 covers 15 residues. V shed 6 bases and J 10 bases; nucleotides not matched to a gene: 14.

CDR3 residues: CASSLPRLSGPTIQYF. The CDR3 DNA reads as TGTGCCAGCAGTCTCCCTCGGTTGAGCGGTCCTACGATCCAGTACTTC. The chain joins TRBV4-2 to TRBJ2-7, with a possible D match to TRBD2 (5 bases). The germline gives CDR1 LGHNA, CDR2 YNFKEQ. The CDR3 has 16 amino acids. V was pared by 6 bases and J by 10 bases, with 28 bases between.

J is TRBJ2-2 and V is TRBV29-1; D might be TRBD2 (7 bases). This CDR3 contains 16 residues. Trimming pared 4 bases from V and 3 bases from J, leaving 18 bases between. Germline V CDR1 and CDR2: SQVTM, ANQGSEA. CDR3 bases: TGCAGCGTTGTGACCAGCGGGACAAAAGACACCGGGGAGCTGTTTTTT. Its translation: CSVVTSGTKDTGELFF.

Points on this clone: Other nucleotide sequences from this sample produce the same CDR3. The rearrangement links TRBV5-1 to TRBJ1-1; D is possibly TRBD1 (6 bases). Germline V lookup: CDR1 SGHRS, CDR2 YFSETQ. Trimming pared 0 bases from V and 2 bases from J, leaving 8 bases between. The CDR3 covers 14 residues. The DNA of the CDR3 is TGCGCCAGCAGCTTGGGGACAGCTAACACTGAAGCTTTCTTT. Its translation: CASSLGTANTEAFF.

This chain uses TRBV7-3 with TRBJ1-1, with 10 bases fitting TRBD1. Germline V CDR1 and CDR2: SGHTA, FQGTGA. The junction had 6 bases not matched to a gene; V was cut back by 1 base and J by 10 bases. The CDR3 is 14 residues long. CDR3 DNA sequence: TGTGCCAGCAGCTTAAGACAGGGGGCGCGAGTAGCTTTCTTT. Amino acids: CASSLRQGARVAFF.